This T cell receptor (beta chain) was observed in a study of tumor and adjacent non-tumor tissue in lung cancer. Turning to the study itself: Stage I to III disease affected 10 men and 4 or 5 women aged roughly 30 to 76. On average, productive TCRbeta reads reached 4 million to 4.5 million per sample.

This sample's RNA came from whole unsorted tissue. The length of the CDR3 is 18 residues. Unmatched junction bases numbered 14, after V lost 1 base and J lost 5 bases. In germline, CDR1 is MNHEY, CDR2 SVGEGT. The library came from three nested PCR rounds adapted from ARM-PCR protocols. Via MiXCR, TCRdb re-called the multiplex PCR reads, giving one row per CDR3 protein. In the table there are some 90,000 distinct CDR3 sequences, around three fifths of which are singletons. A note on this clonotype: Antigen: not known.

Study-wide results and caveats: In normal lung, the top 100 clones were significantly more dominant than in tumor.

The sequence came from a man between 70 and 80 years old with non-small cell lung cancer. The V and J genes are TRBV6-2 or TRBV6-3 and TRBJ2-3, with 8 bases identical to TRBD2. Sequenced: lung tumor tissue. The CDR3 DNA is TGTGCCAGCAGTTACTTAATCGGTAGCGGGAAGACAGGAGATACGCAGTATTTT. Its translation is CASSYLIGSGKTGDTQYF.